The 6 T cell receptor beta chains given below trace back to one sample, sequenced in a study of immune evolution from preneoplasia to lung adenocarcinoma. Assay used: immunoSEQ multiplex PCR; TCRdb lists only in-frame clones, some missing. The table includes under 5,500 clones, about nine tenths detected once. The sample consisted of FFPE invasive lung adenocarcinoma tissue. These receptors were collected from a person aged 50 to 59 with lung adenocarcinoma.

The chain couples TRBV29-1 to TRBJ2-7; 8 bases line up with TRBD1. Germline CDR1 and CDR2: SQVTM and ANQGSEA. V lost 4 bases, J lost 7 bases, and 6 bases stayed unmatched. CDR3 length: 12 amino acids. The CDR3 DNA sequence: TGCAGCGTTGCCCAGGGGGCACGAGAGCAGTACTTC. It specifies CSVAQGAREQYF.

This chain links TRBV18 with TRBJ2-1; the match to TRBD2 covers 10 bases. Germline loops: CDR1 KGHSH, CDR2 LQKENI. With V trimmed by 0 bases and J by 9 bases, 8 bases remained unmatched. The CDR3 loop spans 16 amino acids. CDR3 region: CASSPPDLAGGLEQFF. The CDR3 nucleotides are TGTGCCAGCTCACCACCGGATTTAGCGGGAGGTCTTGAGCAGTTCTTC.

The chain has TRBV6-5 and TRBJ2-7, with 8 bases fitting TRBD2. The germline V gene encodes CDR1 MNHEY and CDR2 SVGAGI. The CDR3 covers 14 residues. V was pared by 6 bases and J by 4 bases, with 8 bases of the junction left unmatched. The CDR3 sequence: CASSRSGREYEQYF. The CDR3 DNA reads as TGTGCCAGCAGCCGAAGCGGGAGAGAGTACGAGCAGTACTTC.

The V and J genes are TRBV11-3 and TRBJ1-2, with 9 bases aligning to TRBD1. After removal of 1 base from V and 6 bases from J, the junction contained 0 bases not matched to a gene. The germline V gene encodes CDR1 SGHNT and CDR2 YENEEA. The CDR3 length is 13 residues. CDR3 in amino acids: CASSLGTGDGYTF. The CDR3 nucleotides are TGTGCCAGCAGCTTAGGGACAGGGGATGGCTACACCTTC.

The V and J genes are TRBV20-1 and TRBJ2-3; no clear D gene. Germline-derived CDR1 and CDR2 are DFQATT and SNEGSKA (reference sequence). The CDR3 sequence is 11 residues long. Trimming removed 3 bases from V and 4 bases from J, with 5 bases in between. CDR3 sequence: CSASLADTQYF. CDR3 DNA: TGCAGTGCTAGTCTCGCAGATACGCAGTATTTT.

The V call is TRBV7-6, the J call TRBJ2-1; D is unresolved. This CDR3 is 17 amino acids long. V was shortened by 5 bases and J by 2 bases, with 19 bases between the two germline ends. Per germline, CDR1 SGHVS and CDR2 FNYEAQ. CDR3 in amino acids: CASSPPVGTKPYNEQFF. CDR3 sequence (DNA): TGTGCCAGCAGCCCCCCTGTGGGTACAAAACCCTACAATGAGCAGTTCTTC.